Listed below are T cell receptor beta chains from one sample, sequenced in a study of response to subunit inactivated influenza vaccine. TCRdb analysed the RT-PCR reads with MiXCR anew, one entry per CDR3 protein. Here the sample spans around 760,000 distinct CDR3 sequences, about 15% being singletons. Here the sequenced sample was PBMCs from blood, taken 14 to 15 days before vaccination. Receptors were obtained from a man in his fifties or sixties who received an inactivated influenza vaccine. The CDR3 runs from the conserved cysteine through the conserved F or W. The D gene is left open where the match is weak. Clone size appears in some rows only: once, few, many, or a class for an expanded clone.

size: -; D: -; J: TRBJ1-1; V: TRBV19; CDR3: CASKTGPHTNTEAFF; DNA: TGTGCCAGTAAAACCGGTCCCCATACGAACACTGAAGCTTTCTTT
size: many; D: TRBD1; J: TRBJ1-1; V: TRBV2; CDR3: CASRGQGRTEAFF; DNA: TGTGCCAGCAGAGGACAGGGACGGACTGAAGCTTTCTTT
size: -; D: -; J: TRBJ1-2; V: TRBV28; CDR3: CASSSSWAGDGYTF; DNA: TGTGCCAGCAGCTCCTCCTGGGCAGGCGATGGCTACACCTTC
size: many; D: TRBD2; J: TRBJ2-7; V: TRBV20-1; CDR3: CSAGAQREVPYEQYF; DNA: TGCAGTGCTGGGGCCCAGCGGGAGGTGCCCTACGAGCAGTACTTC
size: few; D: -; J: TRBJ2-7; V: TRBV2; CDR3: CASSVNLYEQYF; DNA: TGTGCCAGCAGTGTCAATCTCTACGAGCAGTACTTC
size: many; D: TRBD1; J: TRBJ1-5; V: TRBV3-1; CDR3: CASSLTGGNNQPQHF; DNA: TGTGCCAGCAGCCTGACAGGGGGAAACAATCAGCCCCAGCATTTT
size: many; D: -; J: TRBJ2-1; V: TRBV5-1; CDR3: CASSLAGRDYNEQFF; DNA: TGCGCCAGCAGCTTGGCGGGTCGGGACTACAATGAGCAGTTCTTC
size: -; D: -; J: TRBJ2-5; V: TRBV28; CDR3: CASRGVEVLDRETQYF; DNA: TGTGCCAGCAGAGGAGTGGAGGTCCTCGATCGAGAGACCCAGTACTTC
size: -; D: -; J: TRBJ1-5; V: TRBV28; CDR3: CASSQSMGLGSSNQPQHF; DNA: TGTGCCAGCAGTCAGTCTATGGGCCTAGGGAGTAGCAATCAGCCCCAGCATTTT
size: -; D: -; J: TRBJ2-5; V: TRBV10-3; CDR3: CAISAATRQETQYF; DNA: TGTGCCATCAGTGCCGCGACAAGACAAGAGACCCAGTACTTC
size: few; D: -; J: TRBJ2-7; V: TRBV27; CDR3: CASRLSTGLSYEQYF; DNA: TGTGCCAGCCGTCTGAGTACAGGCTTATCCTACGAGCAGTACTTC
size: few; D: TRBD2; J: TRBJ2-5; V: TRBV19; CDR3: CASSISFASGQETQYF; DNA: TGTGCCAGTAGTATAAGCTTCGCTAGCGGCCAAGAGACCCAGTACTTC